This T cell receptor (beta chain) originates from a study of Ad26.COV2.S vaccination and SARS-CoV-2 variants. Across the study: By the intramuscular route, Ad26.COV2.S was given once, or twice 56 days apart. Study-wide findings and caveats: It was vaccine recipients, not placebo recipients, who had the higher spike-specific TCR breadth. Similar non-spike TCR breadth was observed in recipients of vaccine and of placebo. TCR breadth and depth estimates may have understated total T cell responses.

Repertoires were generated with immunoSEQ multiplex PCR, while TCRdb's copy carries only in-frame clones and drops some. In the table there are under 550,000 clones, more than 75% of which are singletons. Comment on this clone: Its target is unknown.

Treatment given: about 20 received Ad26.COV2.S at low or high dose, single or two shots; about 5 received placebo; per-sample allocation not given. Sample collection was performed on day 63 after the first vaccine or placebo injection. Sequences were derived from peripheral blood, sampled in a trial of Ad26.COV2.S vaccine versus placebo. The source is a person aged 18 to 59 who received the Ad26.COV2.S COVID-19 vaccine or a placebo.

The CDR3: CASSQGFSTDTQYF. CDR3 nucleotides: TGTGCCAGCAGTCAGGGGTTCTCCACAGATACGCAGTATTTT. V usage is TRBV6-4 and J usage is TRBJ2-3; possibly TRBD1 for D (6 bases). V was shortened by 5 bases and J by 2 bases, with 11 bases between the two germline ends. The V gene's germline CDR1 is MRHNA and CDR2 SNTAGT. CDR3 length: 14 residues.